The sequence of this T cell receptor (beta chain) was determined in a study of cytomegalovirus exposure and HLA in healthy donors. A few counts support this clone. Antigen: not known. The study ran its PCR with 60 Vbeta and 13 Jbeta primers. Only in-frame clones appear in the TCRdb table, and some are missing; sequencing was by immunoSEQ multiplex PCR. This repertoire shows roughly 140,000 clones, over 60% found once; its top ten account for around 3%. Study results and caveats: Many donors carried some public TCRs, although rarity characterized most TCR sequences. Some segments of the V type, notably TRBV6-2 and TRBV6-3, were excluded as indistinguishable. The authors enumerated 150 to 200 TCR beta chains as linked to cytomegalovirus.

From germline, CDR1 is SGDLS and CDR2 YYNGEE. This CDR3 is 16 amino acids long. Germline trimming cut 3 bases from V and 5 bases from J; bases unmatched to any gene: 9. The chain links TRBV9 to TRBJ2-5; 11 nucleotides align to TRBD2. The sample comprised PBMCs. This sequence was found in a woman aged 25 to 39 in good health and CMV-seropositive. The CDR3 region has the DNA TGTGCCAGCAGCGATGGCACTAGCGGGGGTTTGGAGACCCAGTACTTC. Its protein product is CASSDGTSGGLETQYF.